These T cell receptor beta chains were read from a single sample in a study of early stage breast cancer tumors. Some clones are missing from TCRdb's copy, which holds only in-frame ones; the method was immunoSEQ multiplex PCR. Of some 75,000 clones listed, around 80% are singletons. Sample: blood. These receptor sequences come from a person aged 60 to 70 with breast cancer. CDR3s include the opening cysteine and the closing phenylalanine or tryptophan. A D gene is named only where the DNA matches it firmly. Only some rows state a clone size, as once, few, many or a class for expanded clones.

D gene: .
J gene: TRBJ1-5
clone size: .
V gene: TRBV27
CDR3 length: 14
CDR3 protein: CASSLQGENQPQHF
CDR3 DNA: TGTGCCAGCAGTCTACAGGGAGAGAATCAGCCCCAGCATTTT

D gene: .
J gene: TRBJ2-5
clone size: .
V gene: TRBV11-2
CDR3 length: 15
CDR3 protein: CASSLGTGLQETQYF
CDR3 DNA: TGTGCCAGCAGCTTAGGGACGGGACTTCAAGAGACCCAGTACTTC

D gene: .
J gene: TRBJ1-3
clone size: .
V gene: TRBV5-4
CDR3 length: 15
CDR3 protein: CASSTPGGSGNTIYF
CDR3 DNA: TGTGCCAGCAGCACCCCGGGGGGGTCTGGAAACACCATATATTTT

D gene: .
J gene: TRBJ2-1
clone size: .
V gene: TRBV5-1
CDR3 length: 15
CDR3 protein: CASSLDLVSYNEQFF
CDR3 DNA: TGCGCCAGCAGCTTGGACCTAGTGAGTTACAATGAGCAGTTCTTC

D gene: TRBD2
J gene: TRBJ2-2
clone size: .
V gene: TRBV14
CDR3 length: 18
CDR3 protein: CASSHGGLAGPRGGELFF
CDR3 DNA: TGTGCCAGCAGCCATGGGGGACTAGCGGGGCCCAGAGGCGGGGAGCTGTTTTTT

D gene: .
J gene: TRBJ2-2
clone size: .
V gene: TRBV5-1
CDR3 length: 14
CDR3 protein: CASSLGQNTGELFF
CDR3 DNA: TGCGCCAGCAGCCTGGGACAGAACACCGGGGAGCTGTTTTTT

D gene: .
J gene: TRBJ1-3
clone size: .
V gene: TRBV5-1
CDR3 length: 15
CDR3 protein: CASSSDSTVGNTIYF
CDR3 DNA: TGCGCCAGCAGCTCGGACTCGACGGTAGGAAACACCATATATTTT

D gene: .
J gene: TRBJ1-2
clone size: .
V gene: TRBV10-3
CDR3 length: 14
CDR3 protein: CAIGTAGRNYGYTF
CDR3 DNA: TGTGCCATCGGTACGGCAGGACGAAACTATGGCTACACCTTC

D gene: .
J gene: TRBJ2-7
clone size: .
V gene: TRBV5-4
CDR3 length: 13
CDR3 protein: CASSPGPRYEQYF
CDR3 DNA: TGTGCCAGCAGCCCGGGCCCCCGCTACGAGCAGTACTTC

D gene: .
J gene: TRBJ2-2
clone size: .
V gene: TRBV11-3
CDR3 length: 15
CDR3 protein: CASSSRGGGGGELFF
CDR3 DNA: TGTGCCAGCAGCTCTAGGGGAGGGGGCGGCGGGGAGCTGTTTTTT

D gene: .
J gene: TRBJ2-7
clone size: .
V gene: TRBV6-1
CDR3 length: 14
CDR3 protein: CASSERGNSYEQYF
CDR3 DNA: TGTGCCAGCAGTGAAAGGGGAAACTCCTACGAGCAGTACTTC

D gene: .
J gene: TRBJ1-2
clone size: .
V gene: TRBV29-1
CDR3 length: 14
CDR3 protein: CSVPVEGFNYGYTF
CDR3 DNA: TGCAGCGTCCCCGTAGAGGGTTTTAACTATGGCTACACCTTC

D gene: .
J gene: TRBJ2-7
clone size: .
V gene: TRBV11-3
CDR3 length: 12
CDR3 protein: CASRSITCEQYF
CDR3 DNA: TGTGCCAGCAGATCGATTACTTGCGAGCAGTACTTC

D gene: TRBD2
J gene: TRBJ2-7
clone size: .
V gene: TRBV5-6
CDR3 length: 17
CDR3 protein: CASSMGASGSSSYEQYF
CDR3 DNA: TGTGCCAGCAGCATGGGTGCTAGCGGGAGTAGCTCCTACGAGCAGTACTTC

D gene: .
J gene: TRBJ1-4
clone size: .
V gene: TRBV21-1
CDR3 length: 15
CDR3 protein: CASSFEGATNEKLFF
CDR3 DNA: TGTGCCAGCAGCTTCGAGGGTGCAACTAATGAAAAACTGTTTTTT

D gene: .
J gene: TRBJ2-7
clone size: .
V gene: TRBV28
CDR3 length: 14
CDR3 protein: CASSPPGDGGEQYF
CDR3 DNA: TGTGCCAGCAGTCCCCCGGGCGACGGAGGAGAGCAGTACTTC

D gene: .
J gene: TRBJ2-5
clone size: .
V gene: TRBV5-1
CDR3 length: 13
CDR3 protein: CASSLSQQETQYF
CDR3 DNA: TGCGCCAGCAGCTTGTCGCAGCAAGAGACCCAGTACTTC

D gene: TRBD2
J gene: TRBJ2-3
clone size: .
V gene: TRBV5-4
CDR3 length: 15
CDR3 protein: CASSTPRGGQDTQYF
CDR3 DNA: TGTGCCAGCAGTACGCCCCGGGGGGGCCAAGATACGCAGTATTTT

D gene: .
J gene: TRBJ1-5
clone size: .
V gene: TRBV6-1
CDR3 length: 14
CDR3 protein: CASSEGVGRQPQHF
CDR3 DNA: TGTGCCAGCAGTGAAGGGGTGGGGAGGCAGCCCCAGCATTTT

D gene: TRBD1
J gene: TRBJ2-7
clone size: .
V gene: TRBV7-2
CDR3 length: 14
CDR3 protein: CASSPGTGSYEQYF
CDR3 DNA: TGTGCCAGCAGCCCAGGGACAGGGAGCTACGAGCAGTACTTC

D gene: .
J gene: TRBJ2-7
clone size: once
V gene: TRBV7-9
CDR3 length: 12
CDR3 protein: CASSIDSYEQYF
CDR3 DNA: TGTGCCAGCAGTATTGACAGCTACGAGCAGTACTTC

D gene: .
J gene: TRBJ2-3
clone size: once
V gene: TRBV19
CDR3 length: 12
CDR3 protein: CASSIGGNTQYF
CDR3 DNA: TGTGCCAGTAGTATAGGAGGGAATACGCAGTATTTT

D gene: .
J gene: TRBJ2-5
clone size: once
V gene: TRBV9
CDR3 length: 15
CDR3 protein: CASSVGTTRRETQYF
CDR3 DNA: TGTGCCAGCAGCGTAGGGACTACTAGAAGAGAGACCCAGTACTTC